This TCR beta chain is from a study of shared clonotypes between healthy human individuals. Study-wide context: There were three CD4 naive, three CD4 memory, two CD8 naive and one CD8 memory plates per donor.

Broader study findings: In a few donors, around 5% of naive CD4 clonotypes appeared in common. A limitation of the genetic and exposure-history diversity represented arose from few donors.

Turning to this clone: Antigen unknown.

Sorted-subset replicate PCRs used around 200 ng of genomic DNA. This amount corresponded to approximately 30,000 T cell genomes. Sequenced by immunoSEQ multiplex PCR; TCRdb stores in-frame clones only, minus some. Among 550,000 to 850,000 clones listed, roughly 72% were seen once. The clonotype was recovered from a woman between 25 and 40 years old in good health. Sequenced sample: memory CD4+ T cells sorted from blood. As to subset: CD45RA-negative fraction.

The CDR3 reads CASRGQGAWETQYF. Written as DNA, the CDR3 is TGTGCCAGCAGGGGACAGGGGGCCTGGGAGACCCAGTACTTC. J is TRBJ2-5 and V is TRBV25-1; 12 bases line up with TRBD1. V dropped 6 bases and J dropped 5; count of bases not matched to a gene: 4. Germline CDR1 and CDR2: MGHDK and SYGVNS. This CDR3 comprises 14 residues.